This T cell receptor (beta chain) comes out of a study of blood T cell repertoires in COVID-19. Study in general: Sites in the United States, Italy and Spain provided acute and convalescent COVID-19 samples.

How the authors handled the data: Amplification of reference gene primers was used by the study to estimate nucleated cell counts. TCRdb keeps only in-frame clones here, not all; method: immunoSEQ multiplex PCR. V, J and clone size derive from that table, while D and trimming were established from the DNA sequence. The sample has approximately 34,000 clones, around 87% seen once. CDR1 SGHAT and CDR2 FQNNGV come from the germline V gene. CDR3 length equals 15 residues. Trimming at V came to 5 bases and at J to 1 base, leaving 3 bases not matched to a gene. Sequenced sample: peripheral blood. This clonotype was sampled from a man aged 60-69 years with active COVID-19. The chain employs TRBV11-2 and TRBJ2-2, with 8 positions matching TRBD1. Here the CDR3 DNA reads TGTGCCAGCAGCCGGGACAGGCTGAACACCGGGGAGCTGTTTTTT. Translation: CASSRDRLNTGELFF.